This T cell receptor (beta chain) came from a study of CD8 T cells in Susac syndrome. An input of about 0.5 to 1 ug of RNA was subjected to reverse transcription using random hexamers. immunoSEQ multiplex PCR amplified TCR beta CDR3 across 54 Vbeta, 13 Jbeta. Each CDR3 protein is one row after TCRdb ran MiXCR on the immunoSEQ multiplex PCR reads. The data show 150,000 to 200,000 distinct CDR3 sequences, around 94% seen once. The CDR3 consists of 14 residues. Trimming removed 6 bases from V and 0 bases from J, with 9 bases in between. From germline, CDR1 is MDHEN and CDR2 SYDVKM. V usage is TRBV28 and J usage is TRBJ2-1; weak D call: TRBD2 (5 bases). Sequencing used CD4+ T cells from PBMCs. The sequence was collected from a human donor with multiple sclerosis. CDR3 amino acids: CASRRASSYNEQFF. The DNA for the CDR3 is TGTGCCAGCAGGCGGGCCAGCTCCTACAATGAGCAGTTCTTC.